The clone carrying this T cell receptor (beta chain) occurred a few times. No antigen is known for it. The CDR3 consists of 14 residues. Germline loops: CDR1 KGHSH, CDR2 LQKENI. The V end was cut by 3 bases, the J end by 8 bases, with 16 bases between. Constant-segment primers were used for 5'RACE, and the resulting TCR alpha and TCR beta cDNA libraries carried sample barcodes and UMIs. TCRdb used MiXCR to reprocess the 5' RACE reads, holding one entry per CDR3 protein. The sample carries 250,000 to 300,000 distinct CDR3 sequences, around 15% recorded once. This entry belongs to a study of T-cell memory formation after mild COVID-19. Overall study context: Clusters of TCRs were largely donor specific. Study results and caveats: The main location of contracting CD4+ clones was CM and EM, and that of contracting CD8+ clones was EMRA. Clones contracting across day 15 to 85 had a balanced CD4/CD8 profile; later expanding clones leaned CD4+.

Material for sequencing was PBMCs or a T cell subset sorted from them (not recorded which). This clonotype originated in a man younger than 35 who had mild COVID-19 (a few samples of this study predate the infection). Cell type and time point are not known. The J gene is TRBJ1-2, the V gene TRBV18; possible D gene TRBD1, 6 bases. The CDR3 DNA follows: TGTGCCAGCTCACCGGGGGCAGGGCCGCTCGGCTACACCTTC. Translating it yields CASSPGAGPLGYTF.